The source of this T cell receptor (beta chain) is a study of T cells after yellow fever vaccination. TCRdb processed the 5' RACE reads anew with MiXCR; each CDR3 protein has one entry. In the table there are around 26,000 distinct CDR3 sequences, roughly 3.2% of which are singletons. This clonotype is labeled as medium-sized. Trimming removed 3 bases from V and 2 bases from J, with 13 bases in between. This CDR3 is built from 15 residues. CDR1 SSHAT and CDR2 FNYEAQ come from the germline V gene (reference sequence). This chain connects TRBV7-7 to TRBJ2-5; D not resolved. Specimen: PBMCs, either bulk or a sorted T-cell subset (CD4+, CD8+, memory, or dextramer-sorted; not recorded which), collected approximately 47 days after the first yellow fever vaccination. The receptor comes from a man younger than 30 who received the YFV17D yellow fever vaccine. CDR3 residues: CASSFAATLQETQYF. In DNA form, the CDR3 reads TGTGCCAGCAGCTTTGCCGCGACCCTTCAAGAGACCCAGTACTTC.